A single sample gave rise to the 26 T cell receptor beta chains below, sequenced in a study of shared clonotypes between healthy human individuals. Libraries were prepared by immunoSEQ multiplex PCR; TCRdb keeps only in-frame clonotypes and omits some of them. The sample includes around 100,000 clones, roughly 70% seen only once; the top ten take about 24%. Sequencing was done on a sample of memory CD8+ T cells sorted from blood. The sample's subset: CD45RO+ cells pooled with CCR7-negative TemRA cells. These receptors came from a woman in her thirties in good health.

The chain links TRBV19 to TRBJ2-7; D is perhaps TRBD2 (6 bases). This CDR3 contains 13 residues. V was trimmed by 5 bases and J by 2 bases, leaving 10 bases between them. Germline-derived CDR1 and CDR2 are LNHDA and SQIVND (reference sequence). The CDR3 nucleotides read TGTGCCAGTAGTGAACGGACTACCTACGAGCAGTACTTC. Translated, it gives CASSERTTYEQYF.

V gene TRBV5-5 combines with J gene TRBJ2-7, with 8 nucleotides matching TRBD1. V lost 4 bases to trimming and J lost 3 bases; unmatched junction nucleotides: 15. CDR3 size: 17 residues. Germline V gene sequence: CDR1 SGHKS, CDR2 YYEKEE (reference sequence). DNA for the CDR3: TGTGCCAGCAGCCTACGGTCGACAACAGGGGGATACTACGAGCAGTACTTC. Translated: CASSLRSTTGGYYEQYF.

V and J are TRBV6-7 and TRBJ2-5; D is unresolved. Being an ORF, TRBV6-7 has a function that is uncertain. V gave up 5 bases and J gave up 4 bases, with 5 bases separating them. The CDR3 runs to 11 residues. The CDR3 here is CASSHGETQYF. CDR3 in DNA: TGTGCCAGCAGTCACGGAGAGACCCAGTACTTC.

V usage is TRBV5-6 and J usage is TRBJ2-7; 7 bases match TRBD2. CDR3 length: 14 residues. The V gene's germline CDR1 is SGHDT and CDR2 YYEEEE. The junction had 11 bases not matched to a gene; V was cut back by 2 bases and J by 9 bases. CDR3 amino acids: CASSLGSLGGVQYF. CDR3 DNA sequence: TGTGCCAGCAGCTTAGGATCTTTGGGAGGGGTGCAGTACTTC. Filled out from reference TRBV5-6 and TRBJ2-7, the complete variable domain reads DAGVTQSPTHLIKTRGQQVTLRCSPKSGHDTVSWYQQALGQGPQFIFQYYEEEERQRGNFPDRFSGHQFPNYSSELNVNALLLGDSALYLCASSLGSLGGVQYFGPGTRLTVT.

V and J are TRBV18 and TRBJ1-2, with no clear D. The CDR3 is made up of 13 amino acids. V was shortened by 1 base and J by 8 bases, with 11 bases between the two germline ends. The germline V gene has CDR1 KGHSH and CDR2 LQKENI. The CDR3 DNA follows: TGTGCCAGCTCACCACTCCGAACAGAGGGCTACACCTTC. It yields the protein CASSPLRTEGYTF.

The CDR3 nucleotides are TGTGCCAGCAGCGCGAGACAGGGGAGTGAAAAACTGTTTTTT. Translating it yields CASSARQGSEKLFF. V and J are TRBV9 and TRBJ1-4, with TRBD1 identical over 8 bases. The V and J ends lost 3 bases and 7 bases, in that order; junction bases with no gene match: 5. Germline-derived CDR1 and CDR2 are SGDLS and YYNGEE. This CDR3 comprises 14 residues.

V is TRBV25-1 and J is TRBJ1-2; 7 bases are shared with TRBD1. Germline V CDR1 and CDR2: MGHDK, SYGVNS. Trimming cost V 8 bases and J 0 bases; bases outside gene matches: 9. The CDR3 runs to 15 residues. The CDR3 loop reads CASAPTGISNYGYTF. The DNA of the CDR3 is TGTGCCAGCGCCCCGACAGGGATCTCTAACTATGGCTACACCTTC.

The genes are TRBV27 and TRBJ2-3; D may be TRBD1 or TRBD2 (5 bases each). Germline values: CDR1 MNHEY, CDR2 SMNVEV (reference sequence). V was trimmed by 5 bases and J by 1 base, leaving 10 bases between them. The CDR3 has 14 amino acids. CDR3 sequence: CASSPGTGTDTQYF. The CDR3 nucleotides are TGTGCCAGCAGTCCCGGGACGGGCACAGATACGCAGTATTTT.

This rearrangement joins TRBV27 to TRBJ2-2; D unresolved. The CDR3 totals 13 residues. Germline V gene sequence: CDR1 MNHEY, CDR2 SMNVEV (reference sequence). V lost 2 bases and J lost 4, with 5 bases in between. The CDR3 nucleotides are TGTGCCAGCAGTTTACTTTCCACCGGGGAGCTGTTTTTT. Translating gives CASSLLSTGELFF.

The chain uses TRBV7-6 and TRBJ2-2; D possibly corresponds to TRBD2 (6 bases). The CDR3 extends over 15 amino acids. Trimming pared 2 bases from V and 1 base from J, leaving 8 bases between. Germline assignment: CDR1 SGHVS and CDR2 FNYEAQ. This CDR3 is CASSLLSGNTGELFF. The CDR3, as DNA: TGTGCCAGCAGCTTACTTAGCGGGAACACCGGGGAGCTGTTTTTT.

The CDR3 bases are TGCAGCGTCGCGACAGGGGCGCACACAGATACGCAGTATTTT. It is translated as CSVATGAHTDTQYF. The gene calls are TRBV29-1 and TRBJ2-3, with 8 bases fitting TRBD1. CDR3 length: 14 residues. From germline, CDR1 is SQVTM and CDR2 ANQGSEA. The junction had 7 bases not matched to a gene; V was cut back by 6 bases and J by 2 bases.

V gene TRBV2 combines with J gene TRBJ1-2, with 7 bases fitting TRBD1. The CDR3 loop spans 15 amino acids. Trimming removed 4 bases from V and 0 bases from J; junction bases left unmatched: 5. Germline V gene lookup returns CDR1 SNHLY and CDR2 FYNNEI. The CDR3 nucleotides are TGTGCCAGCAGTGTTAGACAGGGCCCTAACTATGGCTACACCTTC. This translates into CASSVRQGPNYGYTF.

V usage is TRBV28 and J usage is TRBJ2-7; D gene ambiguous. From germline, CDR1 is MDHEN and CDR2 SYDVKM. V was trimmed by 3 bases and J by 0 bases, leaving 9 bases between them. The CDR3 is made up of 14 amino acids. CDR3 bases: TGTGCCAGCAGTTTTGACGGGTACTCCTACGAGCAGTACTTC. Protein sequence: CASSFDGYSYEQYF.

The chain couples TRBV7-6 to TRBJ1-4; 9 bases map to TRBD1. The CDR3 runs to 14 residues. V was clipped by 0 bases and J by 11 bases; unmatched bases: 4. Germline V gene lookup returns CDR1 SGHVS and CDR2 FNYEAQ. CDR3 DNA sequence: TGTGCCAGCAGCTTAGCAACAGGGGGCAGGAAACTGTTTTTT. It yields the protein CASSLATGGRKLFF. Supplemented by reference TRBV7-6 and TRBJ1-4, the full variable domain reads GAGVSQSPRYKVTKRGQDVALRCDPISGHVSLYWYRQALGQGPEFLTYFNYEAQQDKSGLPNDRFSAERPEGSISTLTIQRTEQRDSAMYRCASSLATGGRKLFFGSGTQLSVL.

This clone was counted a few times. The chain carries TRBV10-2 and TRBJ1-5; D is ambiguous. V lost 3 bases to trimming and J lost 5 bases, with 8 bases between them. CDR1 and CDR2 from the germline V gene are WSHSY and SAAADI. The CDR3 loop spans 13 amino acids. Written as DNA, the CDR3 is TGCGCCAGCAGTGATTGGGATTATCAGCCCCAGCATTTT. Its protein is CASSDWDYQPQHF.

This clone was counted between two and nine times. The sample has other DNA sequences that encode this CDR3 too. The J gene is TRBJ2-7, the V gene TRBV27; 8 nucleotides line up with TRBD1. CDR1 and CDR2 from the germline V gene are MNHEY and SMNVEV (reference sequence). The V and J ends lost 5 bases and 3 bases, in that order; junction bases with no gene match: 6. This CDR3 region has 14 residues. The CDR3 region is CASSQGASGYEQYF. CDR3 in DNA: TGTGCCAGCAGTCAGGGGGCGTCCGGCTACGAGCAGTACTTC.

The rearrangement links TRBV6-4 to TRBJ2-3, with 9 bases aligning to TRBD2. The CDR3 contains 14 residues. V dropped 7 bases and J dropped 4; count of bases not matched to a gene: 6. The germline V gene has CDR1 MRHNA and CDR2 SNTAGT. CDR3 in amino acids: CASKREEVADTQYF. The DNA of the CDR3 is TGTGCCAGCAAGCGGGAGGAGGTCGCAGATACGCAGTATTTT.

The chain recombines TRBV29-1 with TRBJ2-7; the D is unclear. Per germline, CDR1 SQVTM and CDR2 ANQGSEA. Trimming removed 5 bases at V and 6 bases at J, with 17 bases between. The CDR3 has 13 amino acids. CDR3 sequence: CSVSRTQAGEQYF. In DNA, the CDR3 is TGCAGCGTTAGTAGGACCCAAGCCGGCGAGCAGTACTTC.

Turning to this clone: Other nucleotide sequences from this sample produce the same CDR3. This chain links TRBV18 with TRBJ2-6; the D is unclear. The length of the CDR3 is 16 residues. Germline V lookup: CDR1 KGHSH, CDR2 LQKENI. V shed 0 bases and J shed 0 bases, with 6 bases lying between them. The CDR3 protein is CASSPPQFSGANVLTF. The CDR3 DNA reads TGTGCCAGCTCACCACCCCAATTCTCTGGGGCCAACGTCCTGACTTTC.

As DNA, the CDR3 is TGTGCCAGCACCAAGCGGACCGGGGAGCTGTTTTTT. Its translation: CASTKRTGELFF. The V call is TRBV7-9, the J call TRBJ2-2; possible D gene TRBD2, 5 bases. Germline-derived CDR1 and CDR2 are SEHNR and FQNEAQ (reference sequence). V was trimmed by 7 bases and J by 5 bases, leaving 8 bases between them. This CDR3 contains 12 residues. The full variable domain, its missing parts supplied by reference TRBV7-9 and TRBJ2-2, is DTGVSQNPRHKITKRGQNVTFRCDPISEHNRLYWYRQTLGQGPEFLTYFQNEAQLEKSRLLSDRFSAERPKGSFSTLEIQRTEQGDSAMYLCASTKRTGELFFGEGSRLTVL.

The chain has TRBV10-3 and TRBJ2-7, with 11 positions matching TRBD2. The germline V gene has CDR1 ENHRY and CDR2 SYGVKD. The trim removed 4 bases at V and 0 bases at J, leaving 5 bases unmatched. The CDR3 has 16 residues. Here the CDR3 reads CAISAGLAVSSYEQYF. The CDR3 region has the DNA TGTGCCATCAGTGCGGGACTAGCGGTGAGCTCCTACGAGCAGTACTTC.

This clone was counted only a few times. CDR3 nucleotide sequence: TGTGCCAGCAGTCCGACCTTGACAGGGACTTTGAAGCCCCAGCATTTT. It specifies CASSPTLTGTLKPQHF. The chain combines TRBV28 with TRBJ1-5, with 7 bases lining up with TRBD1. The CDR3 is 16 residues long. Germline V lookup: CDR1 MDHEN, CDR2 SYDVKM. J was trimmed by 8 bases and V by 5 bases; bases with no gene match: 15.

This clone was observed a few times. As DNA, the CDR3 is TGTGCCAGCAGTTTATGGTCCCTCGGTCAGCCCCAGCATTTT. The encoded protein is CASSLWSLGQPQHF. V usage is TRBV28 and J usage is TRBJ1-5, with D unresolved. The germline V gene encodes CDR1 MDHEN and CDR2 SYDVKM. The CDR3 loop spans 14 amino acids. The V end was cut by 0 bases, the J end by 6 bases, with 9 bases between.

Here the CDR3 DNA reads TGTGCCACCAGCAGGGACAGGCTCACTGAAGCTTTCTTT. Encoded protein: CATSRDRLTEAFF. V is TRBV15 and J is TRBJ1-1; TRBD1 matches at 7 bases. The V and J ends lost 3 bases and 4 bases, in that order; junction bases with no gene match: 2. Per germline, CDR1 LNHNV and CDR2 YYDKDF (reference sequence). There are 13 residues in the CDR3. Together with reference TRBV15 and TRBJ1-1, the CDR3 gives the full variable domain: DAMVIQNPRYQVTQFGKPVTLSCSQTLNHNVMYWYQQKSSQAPKLLFHYYDKDFNNEADTPDNFQSRRPNTSFCFLDIRSPGLGDTAMYLCATSRDRLTEAFFGQGTRLTVV.

V and J are TRBV27 and TRBJ2-7, with TRBD1 matching over 7 bases. The germline CDR1 and CDR2 sequences are MNHEY and SMNVEV (reference sequence). The CDR3 loop spans 13 amino acids. The V and J ends lost 6 bases and 2 bases, in that order; junction bases with no gene match: 4. The CDR3 nucleotides read TGTGCCAGCAGGACAGGGAACACCTACGAGCAGTACTTC. This gives the protein CASRTGNTYEQYF.

This clone was detected a few times. The CDR3: CASSYHAGQASYEQYF. CDR3 DNA sequence: TGTGCCAGCAGTTACCATGCGGGACAGGCCTCCTACGAGCAGTACTTC. V gene TRBV6-5 combines with J gene TRBJ2-7, with 8 bases aligning to TRBD1. Germline CDR1 and CDR2: MNHEY and SVGAGI. With V trimmed by 2 bases and J by 0 bases, 6 bases remained unmatched. The CDR3 is 16 residues long.